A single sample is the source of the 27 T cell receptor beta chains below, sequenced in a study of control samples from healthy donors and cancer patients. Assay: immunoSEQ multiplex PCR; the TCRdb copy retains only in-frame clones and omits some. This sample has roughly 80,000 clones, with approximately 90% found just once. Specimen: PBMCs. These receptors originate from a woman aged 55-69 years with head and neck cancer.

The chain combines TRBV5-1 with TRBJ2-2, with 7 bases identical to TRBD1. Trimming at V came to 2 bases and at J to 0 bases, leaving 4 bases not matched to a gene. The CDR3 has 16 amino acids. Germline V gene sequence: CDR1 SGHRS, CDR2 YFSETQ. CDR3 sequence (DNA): TGCGCCAGCAGCTTCGACAGGGCCGCGAACACCGGGGAGCTGTTTTTT. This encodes CASSFDRAANTGELFF.

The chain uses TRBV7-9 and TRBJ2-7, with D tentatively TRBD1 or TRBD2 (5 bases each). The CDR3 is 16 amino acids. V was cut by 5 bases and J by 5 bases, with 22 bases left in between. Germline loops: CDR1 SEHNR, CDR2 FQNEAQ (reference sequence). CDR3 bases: TGTGCCAGCAGCCAGACCTTCCCGGGACGGATTGACGAGCAGTACTTC. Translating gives CASSQTFPGRIDEQYF.

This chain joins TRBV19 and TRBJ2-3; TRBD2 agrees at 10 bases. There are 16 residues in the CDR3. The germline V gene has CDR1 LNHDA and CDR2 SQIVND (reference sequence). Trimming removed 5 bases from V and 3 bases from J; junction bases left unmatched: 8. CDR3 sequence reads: CASSQREGLGTDTQYF. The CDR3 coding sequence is TGTGCCAGTAGTCAGCGGGAGGGCCTGGGGACAGATACGCAGTATTTT.

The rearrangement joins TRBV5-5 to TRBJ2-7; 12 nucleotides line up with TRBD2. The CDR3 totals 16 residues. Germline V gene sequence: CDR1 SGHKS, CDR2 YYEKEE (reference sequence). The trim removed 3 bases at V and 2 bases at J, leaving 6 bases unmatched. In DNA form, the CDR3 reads TGTGCCAGCAGCTCGGGACTAGCGGGTCCCGCCTACGAGCAGTACTTC. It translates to CASSSGLAGPAYEQYF. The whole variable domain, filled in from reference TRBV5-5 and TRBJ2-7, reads DAGVTQSPTHLIKTRGQQVTLRCSPISGHKSVSWYQQVLGQGPQFIFQYYEKEERGRGNFPDRFSARQFPNYSSELNVNALLLGDSALYLCASSSGLAGPAYEQYFGPGTRLTVT.

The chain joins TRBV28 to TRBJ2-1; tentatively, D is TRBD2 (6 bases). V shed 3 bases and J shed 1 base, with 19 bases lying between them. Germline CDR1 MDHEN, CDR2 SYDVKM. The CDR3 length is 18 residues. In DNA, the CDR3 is TGTGCCAGCAGTTTTCGCGGGACTCCCAGAGGATCCTACAATGAGCAGTTCTTC. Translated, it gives CASSFRGTPRGSYNEQFF.

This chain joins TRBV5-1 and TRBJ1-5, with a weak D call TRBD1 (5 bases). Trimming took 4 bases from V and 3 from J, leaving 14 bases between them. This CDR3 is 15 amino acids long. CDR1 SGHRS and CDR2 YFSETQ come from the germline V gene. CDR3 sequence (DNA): TGCGCCAGCAGCGGGACCCCAGGGTCCAATCAGCCCCAGCATTTT. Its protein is CASSGTPGSNQPQHF.

The DNA of the CDR3 is TGTGCCAGCAGCGTATCGGATTGGAGCTACGAGCAGTACTTC. This sequence encodes CASSVSDWSYEQYF. The chain employs TRBV9 and TRBJ2-7; D unresolved. CDR1 is SGDLS, CDR2 YYNGEE, per germline. V lost 1 base and J lost 3, with 11 bases in between. This CDR3 is built from 14 residues.

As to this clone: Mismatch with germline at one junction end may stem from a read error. The CDR3 region is CASSLAGVRNEQFF. CDR3 in DNA: TGTGCCAGCAGCCTAGCGGGAGTTCGCAATGAGCAGTTCTTC. This rearrangement joins TRBV7-9 to TRBJ2-1; 10 positions agree with TRBD2. This CDR3 is 14 amino acids long. In germline, CDR1 is SEHNR, CDR2 FQNEAQ (reference sequence). Full variable domain (outside the CDR3, taken from reference TRBV7-9 and TRBJ2-1): DTGVSQNPRHKITKRGQNVTFRCDPISEHNRLYWYRQTLGQGPEFLTYFQNEAQLEKSRLLSDRFSAERPKGSFSTLEIQRTEQGDSAMYLCASSLAGVRNEQFFGPGTRLTVL.

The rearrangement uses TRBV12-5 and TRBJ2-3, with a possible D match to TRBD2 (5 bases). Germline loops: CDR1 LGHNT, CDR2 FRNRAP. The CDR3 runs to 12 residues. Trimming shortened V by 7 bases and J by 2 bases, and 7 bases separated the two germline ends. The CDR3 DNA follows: TGTGCTAGTGAGGGAGTCACAGATACGCAGTATTTT. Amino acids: CASEGVTDTQYF.

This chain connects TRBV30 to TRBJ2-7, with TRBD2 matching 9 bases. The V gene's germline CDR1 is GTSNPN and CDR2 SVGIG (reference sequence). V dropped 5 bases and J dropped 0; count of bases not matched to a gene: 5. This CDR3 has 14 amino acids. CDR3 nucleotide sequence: TGTGCCTGGGGAGCGGGAGGTAACTCCTACGAGCAGTACTTC. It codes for CAWGAGGNSYEQYF.

CDR3 coding DNA: TGTGCCAGCACAGGGCCCAATCAAGAGACCCAGTACTTC. Amino acid sequence: CASTGPNQETQYF. The chain carries TRBV2 and TRBJ2-5; TRBD1 is a possible D gene (5 bases). CDR3 length: 13 residues. The V gene lost 7 bases and the J gene lost 2 bases, with 11 bases spanning the gap. CDR1 and CDR2 (germline): SNHLY, FYNNEI. The full variable domain, rest sourced from reference TRBV2 and TRBJ2-5, is EPEVTQTPSHQVTQMGQEVILRCVPISNHLYFYWYRQILGQKVEFLVSFYNNEISEKSEIFDDQFSVERPDGSNFTLKIRSTKLEDSAMYFCASTGPNQETQYFGPGTRLLVL.

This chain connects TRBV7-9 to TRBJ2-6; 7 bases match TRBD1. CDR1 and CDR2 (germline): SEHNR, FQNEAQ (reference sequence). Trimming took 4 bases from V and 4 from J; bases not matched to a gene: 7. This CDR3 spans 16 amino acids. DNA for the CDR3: TGTGCCAGCAGCTCCCCGACAGGGACCGGGGCCAACGTCCTGACTTTC. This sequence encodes CASSSPTGTGANVLTF.

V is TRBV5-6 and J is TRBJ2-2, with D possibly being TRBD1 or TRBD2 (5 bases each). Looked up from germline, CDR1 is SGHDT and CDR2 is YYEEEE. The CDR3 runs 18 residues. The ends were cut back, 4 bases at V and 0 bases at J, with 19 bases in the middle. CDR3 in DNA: TGTGCCAGCAGCGGCTGGATTCTCGGGGCAGCGAACACCGGGGAGCTGTTTTTT. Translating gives CASSGWILGAANTGELFF.

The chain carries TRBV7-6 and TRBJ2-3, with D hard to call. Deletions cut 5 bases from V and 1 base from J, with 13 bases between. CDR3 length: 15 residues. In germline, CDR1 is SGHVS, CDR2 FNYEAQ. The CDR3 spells CASSLRSQRTDTQYF. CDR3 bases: TGTGCCAGCAGCCTCCGGAGTCAACGCACAGATACGCAGTATTTT. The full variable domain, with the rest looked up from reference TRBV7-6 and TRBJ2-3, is GAGVSQSPRYKVTKRGQDVALRCDPISGHVSLYWYRQALGQGPEFLTYFNYEAQQDKSGLPNDRFSAERPEGSISTLTIQRTEQRDSAMYRCASSLRSQRTDTQYFGPGTRLTVL.

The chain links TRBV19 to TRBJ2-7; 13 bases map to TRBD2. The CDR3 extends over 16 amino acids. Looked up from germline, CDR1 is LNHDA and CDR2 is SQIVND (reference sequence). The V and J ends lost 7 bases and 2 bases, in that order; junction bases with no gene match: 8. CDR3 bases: TGTGCCAGTAACCCATCCGGGACTAGCGGGACCTACGAGCAGTACTTC. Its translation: CASNPSGTSGTYEQYF.

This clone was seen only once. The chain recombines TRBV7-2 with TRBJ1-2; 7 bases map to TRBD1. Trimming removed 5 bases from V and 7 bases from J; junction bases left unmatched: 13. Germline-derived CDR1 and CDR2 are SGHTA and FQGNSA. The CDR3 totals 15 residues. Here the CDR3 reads CASSLLTGPPGGYTF. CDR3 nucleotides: TGTGCCAGCAGCCTCTTGACAGGGCCCCCTGGTGGCTACACCTTC. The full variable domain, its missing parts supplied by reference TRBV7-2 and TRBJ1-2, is GAGVSQSPSNKVTEKGKDVELRCDPISGHTALYWYRQSLGQGLEFLIYFQGNSAPDKSGLPSDRFSAERTGGSVSTLTIQRTQQEDSAVYLCASSLLTGPPGGYTFGSGTRLTVV.

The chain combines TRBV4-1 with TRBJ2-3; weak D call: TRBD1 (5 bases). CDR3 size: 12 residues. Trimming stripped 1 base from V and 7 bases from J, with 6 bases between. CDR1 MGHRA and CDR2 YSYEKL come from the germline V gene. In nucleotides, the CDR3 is TGCGCCAGCAGCCAAGGACAGAATACGCAGTATTTT. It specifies CASSQGQNTQYF.

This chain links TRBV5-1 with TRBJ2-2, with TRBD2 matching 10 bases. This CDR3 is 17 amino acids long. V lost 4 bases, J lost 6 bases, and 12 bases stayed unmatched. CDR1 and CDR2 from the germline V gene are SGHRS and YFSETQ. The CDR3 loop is CASSVEPSGSIPGELFF. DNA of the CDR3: TGCGCCAGCAGCGTAGAGCCTAGCGGGAGTATTCCCGGGGAGCTGTTTTTT.

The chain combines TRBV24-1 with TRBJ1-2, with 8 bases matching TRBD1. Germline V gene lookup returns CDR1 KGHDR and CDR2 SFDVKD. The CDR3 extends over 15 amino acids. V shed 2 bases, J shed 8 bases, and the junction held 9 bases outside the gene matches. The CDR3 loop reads CATSDSRTGLGGYTF. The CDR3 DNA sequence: TGTGCCACCAGTGATTCGAGGACAGGGCTAGGAGGCTACACCTTC.

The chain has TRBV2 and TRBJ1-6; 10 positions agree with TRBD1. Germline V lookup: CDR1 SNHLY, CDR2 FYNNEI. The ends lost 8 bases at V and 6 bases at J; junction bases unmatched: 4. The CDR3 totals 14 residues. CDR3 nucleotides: TGTGCCAGCCTCCGGGACAGGGGTAATTCACCCCTCCACTTT. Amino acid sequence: CASLRDRGNSPLHF.

CDR3 bases: TGTGCCAGCAGTCCCCTGACAGGGTCTAATGAAAAACTGTTTTTT. Its translation is CASSPLTGSNEKLFF. V usage is TRBV28 and J usage is TRBJ1-4; 7 bases are shared with TRBD1. Germline values: CDR1 MDHEN, CDR2 SYDVKM. V lost 5 bases and J lost 3; bases outside the gene matches: 6. The length of the CDR3 is 15 residues.

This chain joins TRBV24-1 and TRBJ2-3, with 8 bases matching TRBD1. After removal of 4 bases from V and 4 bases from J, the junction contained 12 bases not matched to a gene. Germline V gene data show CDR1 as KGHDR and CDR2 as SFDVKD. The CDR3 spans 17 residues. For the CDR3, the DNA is TGTGCCACCAGTGACCCAAAGACAGGGGAGTACGCAGATACGCAGTATTTT. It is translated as CATSDPKTGEYADTQYF.

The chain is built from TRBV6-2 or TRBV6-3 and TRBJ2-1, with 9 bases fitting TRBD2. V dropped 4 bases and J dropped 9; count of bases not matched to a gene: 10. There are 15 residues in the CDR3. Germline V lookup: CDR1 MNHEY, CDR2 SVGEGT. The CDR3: CASSFRGTSFIEQFF. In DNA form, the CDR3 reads TGTGCCAGCAGTTTCCGAGGGACTAGCTTCATTGAGCAGTTCTTC.

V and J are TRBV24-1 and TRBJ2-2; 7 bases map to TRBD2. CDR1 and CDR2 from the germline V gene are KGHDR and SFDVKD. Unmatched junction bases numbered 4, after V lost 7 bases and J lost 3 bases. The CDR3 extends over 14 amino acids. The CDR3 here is CATRGRGDTGELFF. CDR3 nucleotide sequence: TGTGCCACCAGGGGGAGGGGAGACACCGGGGAGCTGTTTTTT.

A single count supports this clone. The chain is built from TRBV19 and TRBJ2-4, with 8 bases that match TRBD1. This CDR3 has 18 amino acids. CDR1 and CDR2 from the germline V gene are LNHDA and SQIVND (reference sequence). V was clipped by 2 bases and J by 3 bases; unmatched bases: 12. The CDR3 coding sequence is TGTGCCAGTAGTATAAGGTCTCGGTCAGGGGGCGTCAAAAACATTCAGTACTTC. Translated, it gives CASSIRSRSGGVKNIQYF.

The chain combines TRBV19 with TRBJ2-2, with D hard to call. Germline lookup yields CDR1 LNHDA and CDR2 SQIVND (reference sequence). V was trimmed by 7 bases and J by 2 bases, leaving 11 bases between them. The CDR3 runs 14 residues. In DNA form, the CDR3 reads TGTGCCAGTATCAAGAGCCTAAACACCGGGGAGCTGTTTTTT. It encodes CASIKSLNTGELFF.

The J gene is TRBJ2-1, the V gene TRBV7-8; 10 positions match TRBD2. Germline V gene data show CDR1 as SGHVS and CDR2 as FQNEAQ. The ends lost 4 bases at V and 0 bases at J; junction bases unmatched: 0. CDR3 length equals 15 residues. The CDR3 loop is CASSWTSGSYNEQFF. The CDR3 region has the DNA TGTGCCAGCAGCTGGACTAGCGGCTCCTACAATGAGCAGTTCTTC.